This record covers a single T cell receptor (beta chain). These data originate in a study of T cells after somatic rescue of genetic block. Germline CDR1 is MNHEY and CDR2 is SVGAGI. The CDR3 length is 14 residues. Trimming cost V 7 bases and J 3 bases; bases outside gene matches: 8. Method: immunoSEQ multiplex PCR; TCRdb's copy keeps in-frame clones and lacks some. There are 12,000 to 15,000 clones in the sample; approximately 71% occur only once, and approximately 30% lies in the top ten. This clonotype was sampled from a man aged 18-30 years. The specimen sequenced was peripheral blood mononuclear cells (PBMCs). The chain has TRBV6-5 and TRBJ2-7; 8 nucleotides match TRBD1. This CDR3 is CASTRTGLNYEQYF. CDR3 in DNA: TGTGCCAGCACCAGGACAGGGCTAAACTACGAGCAGTACTTC.